The 3 T cell receptor beta chains given below trace back to one sample, sequenced in a study of cytomegalovirus exposure and HLA in healthy donors. The PCR was carried out with 60 Vbeta primers and 13 Jbeta primers. Using immunoSEQ multiplex PCR, the repertoire was profiled, and TCRdb retains in-frame clones only, with some absent. The table has 200,000 or so clones, about four fifths seen once. Source material: PBMCs. The source is a woman in her twenties or thirties in good health and CMV-seropositive.

The rearrangement links TRBV27 to TRBJ1-1; the match to TRBD1 covers 7 bases. Per germline, CDR1 MNHEY and CDR2 SMNVEV (reference sequence). CDR3 length: 14 residues. V trimming: 7 bases; J trimming: 1 base; junction bases outside the gene matches: 6. The CDR3 DNA follows: TGTGCCAGCAACCCGACAGGGTGGAACACTGAAGCTTTCTTT. This gives the protein CASNPTGWNTEAFF.

The V gene is TRBV5-1, the J gene TRBJ2-5; 12 bases are a match to TRBD2. The DNA matches TRBJ2-7 better at its end, which makes the J call doubtful. From germline, CDR1 is SGHRS and CDR2 YFSETQ. This CDR3 region has 15 residues. The CDR3 DNA is TGCGCCAGCAGACGACTAGCGGGAGCCCAATACGAGCAGTACTTC. This translates into CASRRLAGAQYEQYF.

The CDR3 region has the DNA TGTGCCAGCAGCTTGCGGGGGGGCCTGAATGAGCAGTTCTTC. This encodes CASSLRGGLNEQFF. The rearrangement uses TRBV7-8 and TRBJ2-1; TRBD2 agrees at 9 bases. With V trimmed by 3 bases and J by 7 bases, 4 bases remained unmatched. Looked up from germline, CDR1 is SGHVS and CDR2 is FQNEAQ. The CDR3 runs 14 residues.